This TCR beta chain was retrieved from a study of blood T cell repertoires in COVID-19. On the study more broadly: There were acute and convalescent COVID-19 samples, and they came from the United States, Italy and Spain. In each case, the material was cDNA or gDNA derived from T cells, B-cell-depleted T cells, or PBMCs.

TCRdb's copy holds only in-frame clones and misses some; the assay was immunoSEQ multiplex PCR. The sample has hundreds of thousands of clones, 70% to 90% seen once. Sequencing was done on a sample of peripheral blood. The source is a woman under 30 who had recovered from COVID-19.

CDR3 amino acids: CASIWGVTEQYF. The CDR3 bases are TGTGCCAGCATTTGGGGAGTGACCGAGCAGTACTTC. This sequence joins TRBV2 and TRBJ2-7; tentative D call: TRBD2 (5 bases). Trimming took 7 bases from V and 6 from J, leaving 13 bases between them. CDR1 and CDR2 from the germline V gene are SNHLY and FYNNEI. The length of the CDR3 is 12 residues.